These 9 T cell receptor beta chains share one sample of origin, sequenced in a study of beta chain features in type 1 diabetes. Expressed TCRB transcripts were sequenced after all isolated RNA was converted to cDNA. Here immunoSEQ multiplex PCR was the method, and the copy in TCRdb shows in-frame clones only, minus some. This table has a few hundred thousand clones, 27% appearing once. The material sequenced was central memory CD4+ T cells from blood. The source of these receptors is a man aged 25-45 years in good health.

The chain uses TRBV11-2 and TRBJ2-7, with D unresolved. Germline lookup yields CDR1 SGHAT and CDR2 FQNNGV. The CDR3 contains 14 residues. V gave up 1 base and J gave up 2 bases, with 9 bases separating them. CDR3 sequence (DNA): TGTGCCAGCAGCTTAGTTACTGATGCCTACGAGCAGTACTTC. As protein: CASSLVTDAYEQYF.

This chain links TRBV7-9 with TRBJ1-2; D is possibly TRBD1 (5 bases). The germline CDR1 and CDR2 sequences are SEHNR and FQNEAQ (reference sequence). The V gene lost 6 bases and the J gene lost 5 bases, with 13 bases spanning the gap. The CDR3 spans 13 residues. The CDR3 DNA is TGTGCCAGCAGACTTCAGGGTTCTTATGGCTACACCTTC. Its protein is CASRLQGSYGYTF. Variable domain in full (rest from reference TRBV7-9 and TRBJ1-2): DTGVSQNPRHKITKRGQNVTFRCDPISEHNRLYWYRQTLGQGPEFLTYFQNEAQLEKSRLLSDRFSAERPKGSFSTLEIQRTEQGDSAMYLCASRLQGSYGYTFGSGTRLTVV.

This chain uses TRBV5-6 with TRBJ2-7, with 8 positions matching TRBD1. V dropped 2 bases and J dropped 1; count of bases not matched to a gene: 8. The germline V gene encodes CDR1 SGHDT and CDR2 YYEEEE. The CDR3 consists of 16 residues. The CDR3 DNA follows: TGTGCCAGCAGCTTAGACGGACAGGGTTTATCCTACGAGCAGTACTTC. This sequence encodes CASSLDGQGLSYEQYF.

A few counts support this clone. The chain has TRBV29-1 and TRBJ2-5; D remains ambiguous. The CDR3 is 13 amino acids. V was pared by 7 bases and J by 5 bases, with 17 bases between. Germline loops: CDR1 SQVTM, CDR2 ANQGSEA. For the CDR3, the DNA is TGCAGCGGTGGCCGGGTCCACCGGGAGACCCAGTACTTC. The encoded protein is CSGGRVHRETQYF.

In this sample, this clone turned up a few times. The chain employs TRBV28 and TRBJ2-5, with D tentatively TRBD2 (6 bases). The CDR3 is 14 amino acids. V lost 5 bases, J lost 7 bases, and 17 bases lay in between. Germline CDR1 is MDHEN and CDR2 is SYDVKM. This CDR3 reads CASSRGLPGGTQYF. The CDR3, as DNA: TGTGCCAGCAGTCGAGGACTTCCCGGGGGGACCCAGTACTTC. The variable domain in full, completed from reference TRBV28 and TRBJ2-5, reads DVKVTQSSRYLVKRTGEKVFLECVQDMDHENMFWYRQDPGLGLRLIYFSYDVKMKEKGDIPEGYSVSREKKERFSLILESASTNQTSMYLCASSRGLPGGTQYFGPGTRLLVL.

This chain joins TRBV4-2 and TRBJ1-2; D uncertain. The CDR3 has 14 residues. Per germline, CDR1 LGHNA and CDR2 YNFKEQ. V dropped 0 bases and J dropped 7 bases, with 12 bases sitting between them. This chain's CDR3 is CASSQEHLPAGYTF. CDR3 coding DNA: TGTGCCAGCAGCCAAGAACACCTGCCCGCTGGCTACACCTTC.

This clone has just a few counts. V and J are TRBV6-1 and TRBJ1-5, with D hard to call. Trimming stripped 2 bases from V and 2 bases from J, with 7 bases between. There are 14 residues in the CDR3. CDR1 and CDR2 from the germline V gene are MNHNS and SASEGT. Written as DNA, the CDR3 is TGTGCCAGCAGTGAAACGTACGGCAATCAGCCCCAGCATTTT. This encodes CASSETYGNQPQHF.

V gene TRBV30 combines with J gene TRBJ1-1, with D maybe TRBD1 (5 bases). Trimming stripped 5 bases from V and 3 bases from J, with 13 bases between. Germline CDR1 is GTSNPN and CDR2 is SVGIG (reference sequence). The CDR3 is made up of 13 amino acids. The CDR3 DNA reads as TGTGCCTGGTTAGTACCAGGGTACACTGAAGCTTTCTTT. Its translation: CAWLVPGYTEAFF.

Of note for this clone: This sample includes further DNA sequences coding for the same CDR3. The rearrangement links TRBV30 to TRBJ2-5; tentatively, D is TRBD1 (5 bases). Trimming pared 0 bases from V and 5 bases from J, leaving 10 bases between. From germline, CDR1 is GTSNPN and CDR2 SVGIG (reference sequence). There are 13 residues in the CDR3. In DNA form, the CDR3 reads TGTGCCTGGAGTGTACAGGTTCAGGAGACCCAGTACTTC. This gives the protein CAWSVQVQETQYF.